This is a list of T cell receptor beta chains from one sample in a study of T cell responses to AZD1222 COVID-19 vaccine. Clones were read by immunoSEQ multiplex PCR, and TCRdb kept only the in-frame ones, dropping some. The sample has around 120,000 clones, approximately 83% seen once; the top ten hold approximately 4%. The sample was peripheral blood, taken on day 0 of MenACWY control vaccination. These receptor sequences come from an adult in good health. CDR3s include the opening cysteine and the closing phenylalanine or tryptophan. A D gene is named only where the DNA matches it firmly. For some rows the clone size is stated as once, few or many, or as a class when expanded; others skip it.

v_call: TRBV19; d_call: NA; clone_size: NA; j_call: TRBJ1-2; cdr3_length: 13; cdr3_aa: CASSIFVSYGYTF; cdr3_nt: TGTGCCAGTAGTATCTTTGTCAGCTATGGCTACACCTTC
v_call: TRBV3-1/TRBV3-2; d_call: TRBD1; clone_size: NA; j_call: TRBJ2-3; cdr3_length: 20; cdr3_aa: CASSQGQTRIRGLGTDTQYF; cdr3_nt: TGTGCCAGCAGCCAAGGCCAGACCCGAATAAGGGGGCTGGGCACAGATACGCAGTATTTT
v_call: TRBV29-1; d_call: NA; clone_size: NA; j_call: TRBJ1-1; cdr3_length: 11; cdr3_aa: CSVAIYTEAFF; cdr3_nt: TGCAGCGTCGCAATTTACACTGAAGCTTTCTTT
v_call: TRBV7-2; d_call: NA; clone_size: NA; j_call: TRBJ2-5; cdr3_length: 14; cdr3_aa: CASSPVNSKETQYF; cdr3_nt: TGTGCCAGCAGCCCAGTGAACAGTAAAGAGACCCAGTACTTC
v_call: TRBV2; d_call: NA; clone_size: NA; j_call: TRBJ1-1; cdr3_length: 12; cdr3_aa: CASSDLTARAFF; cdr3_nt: TGTGCCAGCAGTGACCTGACCGCTAGAGCTTTCTTT
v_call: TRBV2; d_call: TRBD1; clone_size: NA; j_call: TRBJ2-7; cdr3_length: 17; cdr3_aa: CASTYTGRGQGATEQYF; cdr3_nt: TGTGCCAGCACCTACACGGGCCGGGGACAGGGGGCCACCGAGCAGTACTTC
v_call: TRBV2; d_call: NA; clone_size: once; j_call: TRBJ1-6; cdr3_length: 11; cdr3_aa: CAGSSNSPLHF; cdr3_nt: TGTGCCGGTTCGTCAAATTCACCCCTCCACTTT
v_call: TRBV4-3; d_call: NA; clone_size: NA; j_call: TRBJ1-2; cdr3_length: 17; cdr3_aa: CASSQDGRTGYNYGYTF; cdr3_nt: TGCGCCAGCAGCCAAGATGGCCGAACAGGCTATAACTATGGCTACACCTTC
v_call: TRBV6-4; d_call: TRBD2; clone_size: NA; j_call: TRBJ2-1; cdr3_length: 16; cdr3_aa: CASSNFFGGGRNEQFF; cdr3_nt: TGTGCCAGCAGCAATTTTTTTGGGGGGGGTAGGAATGAGCAGTTCTTC
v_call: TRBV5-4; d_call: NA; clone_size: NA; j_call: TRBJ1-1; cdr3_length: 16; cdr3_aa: CASSPPARRERSEAFF; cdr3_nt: TGTGCCAGCAGCCCGCCGGCACGTCGGGAACGGTCTGAAGCTTTCTTT
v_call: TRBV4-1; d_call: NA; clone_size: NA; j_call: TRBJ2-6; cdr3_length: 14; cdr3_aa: CASSQGFGANVLTF; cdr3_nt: TGCGCCAGCAGCCAAGGGTTTGGGGCCAACGTCCTGACTTTC
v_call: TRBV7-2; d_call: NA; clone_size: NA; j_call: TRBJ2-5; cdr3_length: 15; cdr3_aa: CASSPNLRGRETQYF; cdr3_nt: TGTGCCAGCAGCCCTAATCTCAGGGGCCGGGAGACCCAGTACTTC
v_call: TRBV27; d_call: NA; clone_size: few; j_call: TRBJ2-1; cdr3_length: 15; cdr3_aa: CASSSTTSSYNEQFF; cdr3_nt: TGTGCCAGCAGTTCGACTACGAGCTCCTACAATGAGCAGTTCTTC
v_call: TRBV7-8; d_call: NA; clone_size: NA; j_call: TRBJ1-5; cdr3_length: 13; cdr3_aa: CASSLVLDQPQHF; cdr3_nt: TGTGCCAGCAGCTTAGTCCTCGATCAGCCCCAGCATTTT
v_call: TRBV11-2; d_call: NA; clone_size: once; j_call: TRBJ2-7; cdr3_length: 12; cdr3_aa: CASSLLRYEQYF; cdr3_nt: TGTGCCAGCAGCTTGCTCCGTTACGAGCAGTACTTC
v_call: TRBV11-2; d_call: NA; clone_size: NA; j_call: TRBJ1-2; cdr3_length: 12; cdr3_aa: CASSLEGDGYTF; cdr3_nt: TGTGCCAGCAGCTTAGAAGGAGATGGCTACACCTTC
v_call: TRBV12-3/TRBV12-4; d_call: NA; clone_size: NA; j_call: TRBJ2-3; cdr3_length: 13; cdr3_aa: CASSLWDSDTQYF; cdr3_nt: TGTGCCAGCAGTTTATGGGATTCTGATACGCAGTATTTT
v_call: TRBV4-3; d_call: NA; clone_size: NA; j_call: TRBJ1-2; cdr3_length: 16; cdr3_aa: CASSQERAGGVYGYTF; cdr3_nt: TGCGCCAGCAGCCAAGAGAGGGCGGGGGGAGTCTATGGCTACACCTTC
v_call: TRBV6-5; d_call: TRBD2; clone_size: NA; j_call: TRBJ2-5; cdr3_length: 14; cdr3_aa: CASSLTSGKETQYF; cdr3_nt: TGTGCCAGCAGTTTGACTAGCGGGAAAGAGACCCAGTACTTC
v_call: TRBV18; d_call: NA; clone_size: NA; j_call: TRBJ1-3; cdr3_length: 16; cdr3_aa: CASSPMRTGSGNTIYF; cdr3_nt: TGTGCCAGCTCACCAATGCGGACGGGCTCTGGAAACACCATATATTTT
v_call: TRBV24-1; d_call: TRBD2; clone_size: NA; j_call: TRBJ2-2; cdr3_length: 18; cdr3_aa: CATSDLSGGTSGEEELFF; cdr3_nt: TGTGCCACCAGTGATTTAAGCGGGGGGACTAGCGGGGAAGAGGAGCTGTTTTTT
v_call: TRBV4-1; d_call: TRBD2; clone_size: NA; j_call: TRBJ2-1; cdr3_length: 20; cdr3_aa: CASSPQGPGLAGGPYNEQFF; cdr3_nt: TGCGCCAGCAGCCCCCAAGGACCGGGACTAGCGGGGGGGCCTTACAATGAGCAGTTCTTC
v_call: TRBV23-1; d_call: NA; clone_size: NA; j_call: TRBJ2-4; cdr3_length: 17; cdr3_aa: CASSQPRRTELGNIQYF; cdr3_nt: TGCGCCAGCAGTCAGCCACGGCGGACGGAATTGGGGAACATTCAGTACTTC
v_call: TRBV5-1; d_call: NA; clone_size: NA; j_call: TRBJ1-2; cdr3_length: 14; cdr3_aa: CASSSDTQVYGYTF; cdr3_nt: TGCGCCAGCAGCTCAGATACCCAGGTTTATGGCTACACCTTC
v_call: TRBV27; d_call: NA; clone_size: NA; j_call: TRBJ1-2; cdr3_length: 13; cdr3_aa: CASSSTGLYGYTF; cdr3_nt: TGTGCCAGCAGTTCTACCGGACTCTATGGCTACACCTTC
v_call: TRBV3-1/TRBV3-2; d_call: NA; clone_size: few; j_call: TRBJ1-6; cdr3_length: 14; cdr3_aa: CASSIRGGESPLHF; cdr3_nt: TGTGCCAGCAGCATAAGGGGTGGAGAGTCACCCCTCCACTTT
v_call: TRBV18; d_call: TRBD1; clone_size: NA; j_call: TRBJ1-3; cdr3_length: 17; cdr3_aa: CASSQLGQAEMGNTIYF; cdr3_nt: TGTGCCAGCTCCCAACTCGGACAGGCAGAGATGGGGAACACCATATATTTT
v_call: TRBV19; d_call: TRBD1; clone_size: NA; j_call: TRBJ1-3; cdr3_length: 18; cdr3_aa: CASSDSGQAFYSGNTIYF; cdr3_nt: TGTGCCAGTAGTGACTCGGGACAGGCATTCTACTCTGGAAACACCATATATTTT
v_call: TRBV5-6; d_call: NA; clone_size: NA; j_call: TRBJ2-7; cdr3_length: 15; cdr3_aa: CASSLGSRGPYEQYF; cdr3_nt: TGTGCCAGCAGCTTGGGGAGCCGGGGCCCCTACGAGCAGTACTTC
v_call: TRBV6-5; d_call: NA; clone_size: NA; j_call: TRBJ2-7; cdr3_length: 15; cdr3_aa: CASSYRGRLVYEQYF; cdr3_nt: TGTGCCAGCAGTTACAGGGGGAGGCTAGTTTACGAGCAGTACTTC
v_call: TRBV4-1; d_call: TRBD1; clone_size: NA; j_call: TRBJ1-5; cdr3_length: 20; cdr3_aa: CASSQVRAGTGRRGNQPQHF; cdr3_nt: TGCGCCAGCAGCCAAGTTAGGGCGGGGACAGGTCGGAGGGGCAATCAGCCCCAGCATTTT
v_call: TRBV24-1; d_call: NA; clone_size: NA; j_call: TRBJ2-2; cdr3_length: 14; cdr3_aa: CATTSGLPTGELFF; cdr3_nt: TGTGCCACCACCTCAGGGTTGCCCACCGGGGAGCTGTTTTTT
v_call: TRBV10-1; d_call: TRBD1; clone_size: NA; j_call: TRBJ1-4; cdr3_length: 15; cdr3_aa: CASVTGGATNEKLFF; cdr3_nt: TGCGCCAGCGTGACAGGGGGAGCGACTAATGAAAAACTGTTTTTT
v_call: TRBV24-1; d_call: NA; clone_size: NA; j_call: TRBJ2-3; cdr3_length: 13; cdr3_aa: CATSDRVTDTQYF; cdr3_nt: TGTGCCACCAGTGATAGGGTCACAGATACGCAGTATTTT
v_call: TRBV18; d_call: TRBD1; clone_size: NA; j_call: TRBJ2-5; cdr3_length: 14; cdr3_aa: CASSGQGWEETQYF; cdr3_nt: TGTGCCAGCTCAGGACAGGGTTGGGAAGAGACCCAGTACTTC
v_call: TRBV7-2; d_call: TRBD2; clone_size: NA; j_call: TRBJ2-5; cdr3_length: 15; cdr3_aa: CASSLARGVGETQYF; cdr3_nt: TGTGCCAGCAGCTTGGCGCGGGGGGTCGGGGAGACCCAGTACTTC
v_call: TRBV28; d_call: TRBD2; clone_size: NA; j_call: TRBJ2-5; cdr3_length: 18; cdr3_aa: CASRPLLYTSGGEETQYF; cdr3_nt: TGTGCCAGCAGACCCCTCCTTTACACTAGCGGGGGAGAAGAGACCCAGTACTTC
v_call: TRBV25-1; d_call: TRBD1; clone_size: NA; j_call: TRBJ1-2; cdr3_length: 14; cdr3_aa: CASRTDRGPGGYTF; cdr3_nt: TGTGCCAGCCGGACCGACAGGGGGCCGGGTGGCTACACCTTC
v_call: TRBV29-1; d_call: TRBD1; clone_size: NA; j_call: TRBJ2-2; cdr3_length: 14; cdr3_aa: CSARTGTVTGELFF; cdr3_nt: TGCAGCGCCAGGACAGGGACGGTCACCGGGGAGCTGTTTTTT
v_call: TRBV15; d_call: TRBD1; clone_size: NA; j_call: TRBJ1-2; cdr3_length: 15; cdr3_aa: CATSSRDRGTYGYTF; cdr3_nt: TGTGCCACCAGCAGCCGGGACAGGGGTACCTATGGCTACACCTTC
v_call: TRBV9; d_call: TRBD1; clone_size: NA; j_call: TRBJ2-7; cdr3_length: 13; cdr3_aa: CASSPWTGDEQYF; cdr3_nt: TGTGCCAGCAGCCCCTGGACAGGGGACGAGCAGTACTTC
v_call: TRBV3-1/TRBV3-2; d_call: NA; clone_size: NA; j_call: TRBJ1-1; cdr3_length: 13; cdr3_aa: CASSPTGDSEAFF; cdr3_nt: TGTGCCAGCAGCCCAACGGGAGACTCTGAAGCTTTCTTT
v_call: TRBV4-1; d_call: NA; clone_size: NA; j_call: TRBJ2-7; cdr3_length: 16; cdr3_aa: CASSQEGGETSYEQYF; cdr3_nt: TGCGCCAGCAGCCAAGAAGGCGGGGAGACTTCCTACGAGCAGTACTTC
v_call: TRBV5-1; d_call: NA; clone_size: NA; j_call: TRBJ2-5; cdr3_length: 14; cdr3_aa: CASSNTGIQETQYF; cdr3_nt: TGCGCCAGCTCCAATACAGGGATTCAAGAGACCCAGTACTTC
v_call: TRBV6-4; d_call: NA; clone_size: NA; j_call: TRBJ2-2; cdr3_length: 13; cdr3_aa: CASRQDITGELFF; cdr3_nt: TGTGCCAGCAGACAGGATATCACCGGGGAGCTGTTTTTT
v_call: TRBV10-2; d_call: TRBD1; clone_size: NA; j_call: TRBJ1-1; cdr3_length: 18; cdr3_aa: CASSDVGQGTMGNTEAFF; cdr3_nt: TGCGCCAGCAGTGATGTCGGACAGGGGACCATGGGGAACACTGAAGCTTTCTTT
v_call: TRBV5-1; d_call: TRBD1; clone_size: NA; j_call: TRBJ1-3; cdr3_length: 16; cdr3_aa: CASSEGTGVSGNTIYF; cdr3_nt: TGCGCCAGCAGCGAGGGGACAGGGGTCTCTGGAAACACCATATATTTT
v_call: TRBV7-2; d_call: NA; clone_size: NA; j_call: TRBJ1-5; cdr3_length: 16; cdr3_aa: CASSLQPRDNNQPQHF; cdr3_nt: TGTGCCAGCAGCTTACAACCCCGGGACAACAATCAGCCCCAGCATTTT
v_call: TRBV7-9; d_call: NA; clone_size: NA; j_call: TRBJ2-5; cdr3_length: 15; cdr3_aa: CASSLDAGAGETQYF; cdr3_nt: TGTGCCAGCAGCTTAGACGCGGGGGCGGGGGAGACCCAGTACTTC
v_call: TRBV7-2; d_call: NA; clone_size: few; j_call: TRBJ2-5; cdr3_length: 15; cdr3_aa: CASSIQGLLQETQYF; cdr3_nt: TGTGCCAGCAGCATCCAAGGACTACTTCAAGAGACCCAGTACTTC
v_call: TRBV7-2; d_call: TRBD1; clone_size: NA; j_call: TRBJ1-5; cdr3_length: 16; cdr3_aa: CASSLVQGILNQPQHF; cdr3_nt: TGTGCCAGCAGCTTAGTACAGGGGATTCTCAATCAGCCCCAGCATTTT
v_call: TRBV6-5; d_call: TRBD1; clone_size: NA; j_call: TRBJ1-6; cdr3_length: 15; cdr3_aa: CASSYLTGVNSPLHF; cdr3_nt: TGTGCCAGCAGTTACTTGACAGGGGTTAATTCACCCCTCCACTTT
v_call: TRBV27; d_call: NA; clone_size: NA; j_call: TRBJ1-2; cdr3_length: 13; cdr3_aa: CASTMWGSYGYTF; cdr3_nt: TGTGCCAGCACCATGTGGGGCAGCTATGGCTACACCTTC
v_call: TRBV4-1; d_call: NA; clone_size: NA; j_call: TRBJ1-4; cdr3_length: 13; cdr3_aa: CASSQDQGLFLFF; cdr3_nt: TGCGCCAGCAGCCAAGATCAGGGGTTATTTCTGTTTTTT
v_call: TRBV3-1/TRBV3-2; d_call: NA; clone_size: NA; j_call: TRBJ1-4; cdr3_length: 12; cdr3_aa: CASSQGRWRLFF; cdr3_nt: TGTGCCAGCAGCCAAGGGCGTTGGCGGCTGTTTTTT
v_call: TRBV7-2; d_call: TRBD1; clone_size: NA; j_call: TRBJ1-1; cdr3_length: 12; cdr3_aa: CASSEGQVTAFF; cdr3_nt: TGTGCCAGCAGCGAAGGACAGGTCACAGCTTTCTTT
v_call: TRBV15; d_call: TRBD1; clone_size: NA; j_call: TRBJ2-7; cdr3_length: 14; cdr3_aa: CATRGDRSPYEQYF; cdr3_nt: TGTGCCACCAGGGGGGACAGGTCTCCCTACGAGCAGTACTTC